This TCR beta chain was identified in a study of cytomegalovirus exposure and HLA in healthy donors. Study results and limitations: Analyzed later, most CMV-associated TCR beta chains appeared HLA-restricted.

As for this clone: Its target is unknown.

In the PCR, 60 Vbeta and 13 Jbeta primers were used. Assay used: immunoSEQ multiplex PCR; TCRdb lists only in-frame clones, some missing. The data contain over 150,000 clones, around 67% of them seen just once; the ten biggest clones take up around 4.5%. The specimen sequenced was PBMCs. The receptor was isolated from a woman aged 18-29 years in good health and CMV-seropositive.

The DNA for the CDR3 is TGCGCCAGCAGCCAAGAAATCGGGGGGGCGATCTACGAGCAGTACTTC. The encoded protein is CASSQEIGGAIYEQYF. J is TRBJ2-7 and V is TRBV4-3; 8 nucleotides match TRBD2. Germline V lookup: CDR1 LGHNA, CDR2 YSLEER. The CDR3 length is 16 residues. With 0 bases clipped from V and 3 bases from J, the junction kept 7 bases outside the gene matches.